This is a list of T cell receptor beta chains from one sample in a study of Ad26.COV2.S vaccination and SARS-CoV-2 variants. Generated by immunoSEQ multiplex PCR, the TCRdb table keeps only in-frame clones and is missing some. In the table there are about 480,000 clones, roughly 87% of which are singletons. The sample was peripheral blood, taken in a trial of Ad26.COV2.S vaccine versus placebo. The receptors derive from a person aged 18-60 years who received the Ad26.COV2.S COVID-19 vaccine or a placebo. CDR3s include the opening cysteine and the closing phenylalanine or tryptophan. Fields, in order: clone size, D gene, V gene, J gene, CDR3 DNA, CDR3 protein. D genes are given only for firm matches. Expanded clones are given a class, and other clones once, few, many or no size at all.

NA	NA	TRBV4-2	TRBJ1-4	TGTGCCAGCAGCCGAACCTCGGACACGGGCGAAAAACTGTTTTTT	CASSRTSDTGEKLFF
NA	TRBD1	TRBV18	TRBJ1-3	TGTGCCAGCTCACCATCGGGACAGGGACGAAACACCATATATTTT	CASSPSGQGRNTIYF
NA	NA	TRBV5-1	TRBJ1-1	TGCGCCAGCAGCTTGGCCATTGGTCAGGGGACTGAAGCTTTCTTT	CASSLAIGQGTEAFF
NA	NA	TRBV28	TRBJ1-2	TGTGCCAGCAGTTCAAATGGCTACACCTTC	CASSSNGYTF
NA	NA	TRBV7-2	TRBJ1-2	TGTGCCAGCAGCTCAGGACTGAGCTATGGCTACACCTTC	CASSSGLSYGYTF
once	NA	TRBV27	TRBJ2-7	TGTGCCAGCAGTTCCCTTCAGGGCTACGAGCAGTACTTC	CASSSLQGYEQYF
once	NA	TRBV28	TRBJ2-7	TGTGCCAGCCGACCGGAGGGGACGTCCTACGAGCAGTACTTC	CASRPEGTSYEQYF
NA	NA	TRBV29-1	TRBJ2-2	TGCAGCGCTGCGACAGGTGGGACTACCGGGGAGCTGTTTTTT	CSAATGGTTGELFF
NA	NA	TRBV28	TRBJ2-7	TGTGCCAGCAGCCCCTATCGGGGAATCTACGAGCAGTACTTC	CASSPYRGIYEQYF
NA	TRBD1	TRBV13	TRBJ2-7	TGTGCCAGCAGCCCCCAGACAGGGGCGGGAGAGCAGTACTTC	CASSPQTGAGEQYF
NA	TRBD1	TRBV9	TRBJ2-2	TGTGCCAGCAGCGTACGACAGGGACACGGGGAGCTGTTTTTT	CASSVRQGHGELFF
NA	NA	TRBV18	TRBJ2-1	TGTGCCAGCTCACCCCGGACCGGCAATGAGCAGTTCTTC	CASSPRTGNEQFF
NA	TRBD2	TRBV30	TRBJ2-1	TGTGCCTGGAGTAAGCATGGGGGGGACTCCTACAATGAGCAGTTCTTC	CAWSKHGGDSYNEQFF
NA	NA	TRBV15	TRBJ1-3	TGTGCCACCAGCCCAGGGGAAGGGGTTCAGGGGATAAACGGAAACACCATATATTTT	CATSPGEGVQGINGNTIYF
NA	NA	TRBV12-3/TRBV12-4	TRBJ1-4	TGTGCCAGCAGTTTAAAGTATGAAAAACTGTTTTTT	CASSLKYEKLFF
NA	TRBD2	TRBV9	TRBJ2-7	TGTGCCAGCAGCGCAGGACTAGCGGGATTCGAGCAGTACTTC	CASSAGLAGFEQYF
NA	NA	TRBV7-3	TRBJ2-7	TGTGCCAGCAGCCCCGGATTCAACGGGACGAGGAGCTACGAGCAGTACTTC	CASSPGFNGTRSYEQYF
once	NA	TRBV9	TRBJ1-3	TGTGCCAGCAGCGCCAGCCTCTCGGGAAACACCATATATTTT	CASSASLSGNTIYF
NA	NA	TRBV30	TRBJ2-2	TGTGCCTGGAGTCGCGGAGGCGGGGCCGGGGAGCTGTTTTTT	CAWSRGGGAGELFF
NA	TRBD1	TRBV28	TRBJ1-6	TGTGCCAGCAGTCTCAGACAGGGGCTATATAATTCACCCCTCCACTTT	CASSLRQGLYNSPLHF
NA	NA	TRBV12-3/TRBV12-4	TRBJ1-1	TGTGCCAGCAGTTTACTCAGGGACACTGAAGCTTTCTTT	CASSLLRDTEAFF
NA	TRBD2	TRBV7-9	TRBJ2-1	TGTGCCAGCAGCCAAAAGGTGGTAGCGGGAGGAGTCACCTACAATGAGCAGTTCTTC	CASSQKVVAGGVTYNEQFF
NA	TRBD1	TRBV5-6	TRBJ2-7	TGTGCCAGCAGCTTCCCGACAGGTACAGGGGACGAGCAGTACTTC	CASSFPTGTGDEQYF
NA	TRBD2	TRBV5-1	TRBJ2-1	TGCGCCAGCAGCTTGATGGCTAGCGGGAGCAATGAGCAGTTCTTC	CASSLMASGSNEQFF
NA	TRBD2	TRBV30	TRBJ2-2	TGTGCCTGGAGGAGCCGGGGTAGCGGGATGAACACCGGGGAGCTGTTTTTT	CAWRSRGSGMNTGELFF
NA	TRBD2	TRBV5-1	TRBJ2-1	TGCGCCAGCAGCTTGGCCATAATAGCGGGTCCCTACAATGAGCAGTTCTTC	CASSLAIIAGPYNEQFF
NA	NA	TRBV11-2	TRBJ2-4	TGTGCCAGCAGCTTAAGAGGGGCCCTAAACATTCAGTACTTC	CASSLRGALNIQYF
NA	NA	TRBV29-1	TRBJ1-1	TGCAGCGGACACAGGTTATTGAACACTGAAGCTTTCTTT	CSGHRLLNTEAFF
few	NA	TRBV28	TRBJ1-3	TGTGCCAGCCGACATACTGGAAACACCATATATTTT	CASRHTGNTIYF
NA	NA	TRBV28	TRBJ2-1	TGTGCCAGCAGTTTAAGAGATTCCAATGAGCAGTTCTTC	CASSLRDSNEQFF
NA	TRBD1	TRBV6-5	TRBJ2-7	TGTGCCAGCGTCCGGGACAGAGCCTACGAGCAGTACTTC	CASVRDRAYEQYF
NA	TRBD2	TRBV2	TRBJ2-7	TGTGCCAGCGTAATAGCGGGCCTAACCTACGAGCAGTACTTC	CASVIAGLTYEQYF
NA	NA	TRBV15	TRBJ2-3	TGTGCCACCAGCGCCCCCGGGAGCACAGATACGCAGTATTTT	CATSAPGSTDTQYF
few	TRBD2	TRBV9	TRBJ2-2	TGTGCCAGCAGCGTAGCTCTGAGCGGGAGTTTTTCCGGGGAGCTGTTTTTT	CASSVALSGSFSGELFF
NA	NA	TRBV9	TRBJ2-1	TGTGCCAGCAGCGTAGTCTCGACCGGGGCCCTCAATGAGCAGTTCTTC	CASSVVSTGALNEQFF
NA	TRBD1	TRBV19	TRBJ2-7	TGTGCCAGTAGTATCGGACAGGGGTACGAGCAGTACTTC	CASSIGQGYEQYF
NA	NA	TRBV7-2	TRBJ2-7	TGTGCCAGCAGGAAAGGGGGTGCCGCCTACGAGCAGTACTTC	CASRKGGAAYEQYF
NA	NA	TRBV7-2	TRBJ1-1	TGTGCCAGCAGCTTAGGGCCAGCCCCTGGGGACACTGAAGCTTTCTTT	CASSLGPAPGDTEAFF
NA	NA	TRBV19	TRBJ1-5	TGTGCCAGTAGATCCCATGAGGGTTCGGGCAATCAGCCCCAGCATTTT	CASRSHEGSGNQPQHF
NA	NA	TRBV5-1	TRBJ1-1	TGCGCCAGCAGCTTGGAGGGCAGCAAAGCTTTCTTT	CASSLEGSKAFF
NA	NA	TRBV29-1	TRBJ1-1	TGCAGCGTTGCAGGAGGGGACACTTCTAACACTGAAGCTTTCTTT	CSVAGGDTSNTEAFF
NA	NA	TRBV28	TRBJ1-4	TGTGCCAGCAGGGGCACACATTCAACTAATGAAAAACTGTTTTTT	CASRGTHSTNEKLFF
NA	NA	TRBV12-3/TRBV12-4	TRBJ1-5	TGTGCCAGCAGTCAGGGCAATCAGCCCCAGCATTTT	CASSQGNQPQHF
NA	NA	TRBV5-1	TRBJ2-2	TGCGCCAGCAGCTTGGGCCGGATAAACACCGGGGAGCTGTTTTTT	CASSLGRINTGELFF
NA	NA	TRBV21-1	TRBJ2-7	TGTGCCAGCAACCCAAATCGGAGGCGCCGGTTTTACTTC	CASNPNRRRRFYF
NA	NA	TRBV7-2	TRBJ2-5	TGTGCCAGCAGCTTAGCGCCGGCAGTCCAAGAGACCCAGTACTTC	CASSLAPAVQETQYF
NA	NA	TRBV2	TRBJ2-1	TGTGCCAGCAGTGAAATCGGGAGAGCCTACAATGAGCAGTTCTTC	CASSEIGRAYNEQFF
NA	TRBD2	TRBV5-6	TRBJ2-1	TGTGCCAGCAGCCTGAGGGCGGGAGTCACCTACAATGAGCAGTTCTTC	CASSLRAGVTYNEQFF
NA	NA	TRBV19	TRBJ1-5	TGTGCCAGTAGTATAGTTACCAGGACAAATCAGCCCCAGCATTTT	CASSIVTRTNQPQHF
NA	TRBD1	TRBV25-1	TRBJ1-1	TGTGCCAGCCAGGGGGGGGGTAACACTGAAGCTTTCTTT	CASQGGGNTEAFF
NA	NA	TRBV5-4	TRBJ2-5	TGTGCCAGCAGCGGCGTCCAGTCCGGAGGGGAGACCCAGTACTTC	CASSGVQSGGETQYF
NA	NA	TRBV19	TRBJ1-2	TGTGCCAGTAGTATAATTGTGACAGCTGTTTATGGCTACACCTTC	CASSIIVTAVYGYTF
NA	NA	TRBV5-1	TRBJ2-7	TGCGCCAGCAGCTTGGTTGCGGGATCCTACGAGCAGTACTTC	CASSLVAGSYEQYF
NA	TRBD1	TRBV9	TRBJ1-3	TGTGCCAGCAGCACCCAGGGGGTCTCTGGAAACACCATATATTTT	CASSTQGVSGNTIYF
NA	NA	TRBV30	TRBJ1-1	TGTGCCTGGAGTCCCTCCCCCTTGGGCTTTGAAGCTTTCTTT	CAWSPSPLGFEAFF
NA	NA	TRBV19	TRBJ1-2	TGTGCCAGTAGTATCCAAACCTATGGCTACACCTTC	CASSIQTYGYTF